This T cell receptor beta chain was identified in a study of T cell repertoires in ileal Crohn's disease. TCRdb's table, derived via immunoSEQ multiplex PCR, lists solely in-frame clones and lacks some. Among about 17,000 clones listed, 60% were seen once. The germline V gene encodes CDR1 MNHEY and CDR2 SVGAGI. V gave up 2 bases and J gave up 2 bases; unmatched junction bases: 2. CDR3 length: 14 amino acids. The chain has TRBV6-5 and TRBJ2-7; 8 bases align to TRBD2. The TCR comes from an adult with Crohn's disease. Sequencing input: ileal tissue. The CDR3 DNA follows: TGTGCCAGCAGTTACCGGGGGGGCCCCTACGAGCAGTACTTC. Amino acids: CASSYRGGPYEQYF.